The 13 T cell receptor beta chains below were found in one sample sequenced in a study of blood T cell repertoires in COVID-19. Profiling relied on immunoSEQ multiplex PCR, and the TCRdb table lists in-frame clones only, not all of them. In the table there are some 150,000 clones, more than 75% of which are singletons. Sequencing was carried out using PBMCs or T cells enriched from blood (not recorded which). Every receptor here comes from a woman aged 45 to 65 who had recovered from COVID-19.

A few counts support this clone. This rearrangement joins TRBV6-5 to TRBJ1-2, with TRBD1 identical over 8 bases. Germline V CDR1 and CDR2: MNHEY, SVGAGI. The junction had 8 bases not matched to a gene; V was cut back by 4 bases and J by 4 bases. The CDR3 totals 15 residues. The CDR3 DNA is TGTGCCAGCAGTTTCGCAGGGGGCAGAAGCTATGGCTACACCTTC. This gives the protein CASSFAGGRSYGYTF.

This chain's CDR3 is CASSQEAGGYTDTQYF. Here the CDR3 DNA reads TGTGCCAGCAGCCAAGAGGCGGGGGGGTATACAGATACGCAGTATTTT. V is TRBV14 and J is TRBJ2-3, with 9 bases aligning to TRBD2. In germline, CDR1 is SGHDN, CDR2 FVKESK. The V gene end was trimmed by 0 bases and the J gene end by 3 bases; junction bases not matched to a gene: 4. This CDR3 spans 16 amino acids.

This clone was recorded only once. The chain is built from TRBV11-2 and TRBJ2-1; 11 bases agree with TRBD1. Trimming cost V 6 bases and J 7 bases; bases outside gene matches: 11. The germline CDR1 and CDR2 sequences are SGHAT and FQNNGV. This CDR3 spans 16 amino acids. Here the CDR3 reads CASSSFGGQGGNEQFF. CDR3 in DNA: TGTGCCAGCAGTTCATTTGGGGGACAGGGGGGTAATGAGCAGTTCTTC.

The V call is TRBV2, the J call TRBJ1-2, with D maybe TRBD1 (6 bases). The V and J ends lost 4 bases and 6 bases respectively, with 18 bases between them. The CDR3 spans 15 residues. Germline-derived CDR1 and CDR2 are SNHLY and FYNNEI. CDR3 protein: CASSGDIQSPDGYTF. CDR3 nucleotide sequence: TGTGCCAGCAGTGGGGACATTCAATCCCCCGATGGCTACACCTTC. Together with reference TRBV2 and TRBJ1-2, the CDR3 gives the full variable domain: EPEVTQTPSHQVTQMGQEVILRCVPISNHLYFYWYRQILGQKVEFLVSFYNNEISEKSEIFDDQFSVERPDGSNFTLKIRSTKLEDSAMYFCASSGDIQSPDGYTFGSGTRLTVV.

This clone has only a few counts. The chain employs TRBV6-1 and TRBJ2-7, with D perhaps TRBD2 (5 bases). This CDR3 is 14 amino acids long. Germline loops: CDR1 MNHNS, CDR2 SASEGT. V dropped 2 bases and J dropped 1 base, with 9 bases sitting between them. DNA of the CDR3: TGTGCCAGCAGTGAACCCGGGATATCCTACGAGCAGTACGTC. Translated: CASSEPGISYEQYV.

The V call is TRBV6-5, the J call TRBJ2-3; possibly TRBD2 for D (7 bases). V lost 7 bases and J lost 6, with 20 bases in between. Germline CDR1 MNHEY, CDR2 SVGAGI. This CDR3 spans 15 amino acids. The CDR3 reads CASTQRGGAGDTQYF. In DNA, the CDR3 is TGTGCCAGCACCCAAAGGGGGGGGGCTGGGGATACGCAGTATTTT.

The chain uses TRBV10-3 and TRBJ2-1; 7 positions agree with TRBD2. Germline CDR1 reads ENHRY; CDR2 reads SYGVKD. J was trimmed by 4 bases and V by 0 bases; bases with no gene match: 3. The CDR3 consists of 15 residues. The DNA for the CDR3 is TGTGCCATCAGTGAGTCGGCTAGCGGATACAATGAGCAGTTCTTC. This codes for CAISESASGYNEQFF.

This clone was seen a handful of times. The rearrangement links TRBV4-1 to TRBJ1-4, with 7 bases aligning to TRBD1. CDR1 and CDR2 from the germline V gene are MGHRA and YSYEKL. The junction had 10 bases not matched to a gene; V was cut back by 5 bases and J by 4 bases. This CDR3 spans 16 amino acids. DNA of the CDR3: TGCGCCAGCAGCTTTCCCCCGGGACAGTATAATGAAAAACTGTTTTTT. This gives the protein CASSFPPGQYNEKLFF.

The chain carries TRBV4-1 and TRBJ1-1; the D gene is possibly TRBD1 (6 bases). The CDR3 length is 14 residues. Germline CDR1 reads MGHRA; CDR2 reads YSYEKL. V shed 2 bases and J shed 2 bases, with 9 bases lying between them. CDR3 protein: CASSQWDTNTEAFF. Written as DNA, the CDR3 is TGCGCCAGCAGCCAATGGGACACAAACACTGAAGCTTTCTTT.

The chain is built from TRBV18 and TRBJ1-4; unclear D gene. Germline V gives CDR1 KGHSH, CDR2 LQKENI. The CDR3 is 14 residues long. The ends were cut back, 0 bases at V and 8 bases at J, with 10 bases in the middle. This CDR3 reads CASSPPGGNEKLFF. The CDR3 nucleotides read TGTGCCAGCTCACCACCGGGAGGCAACGAAAAACTGTTTTTT.

This clone was seen just once. The chain links TRBV24-1 to TRBJ2-2, with D maybe TRBD1 (6 bases). This CDR3 is built from 15 residues. Trimming pared 3 bases from V and 4 bases from J, leaving 11 bases between. Germline V lookup: CDR1 KGHDR, CDR2 SFDVKD. The CDR3 spells CATSDARGFTGELFF. The DNA for the CDR3 is TGTGCCACCAGTGATGCCAGGGGTTTCACCGGGGAGCTGTTTTTT.

The rearrangement joins TRBV6-2 or TRBV6-3 to TRBJ1-1, with a tentative D call TRBD1 (6 bases). Germline V gives CDR1 MNHEY, CDR2 SVGEGT. V dropped 5 bases and J dropped 2 bases, with 9 bases sitting between them. The CDR3 spans 13 residues. The CDR3 DNA is TGTGCCAGCAGTGACAGGTATAACACTGAAGCTTTCTTT. Translated: CASSDRYNTEAFF.

V gene TRBV2 combines with J gene TRBJ2-7; no reliable D call. There are 11 residues in the CDR3. V was trimmed by 6 bases and J by 7 bases, leaving 10 bases between them. Germline V CDR1 and CDR2: SNHLY, FYNNEI. Here the CDR3 DNA reads TGTGCCAGCAGCGCCCTCGGGGAGCAGTACTTC. Its protein is CASSALGEQYF.